The rows below give T cell receptor beta chains drawn from one sample of a study of response to subunit inactivated influenza vaccine. TCRdb independently ran MiXCR on the RT-PCR reads; one entry per CDR3 protein. The table shows 550,000 to 800,000 distinct CDR3 sequences, with more than 11% occurring only once. The sample consisted of PBMCs from blood, taken around two weeks before vaccination. These receptors all stem from a man in his forties or fifties who received an inactivated influenza vaccine. CDR3s include the opening cysteine and the closing phenylalanine or tryptophan. Fields, in order: J gene, V gene, clone size, D gene, CDR3 DNA, CDR3 protein. D genes are given only for firm matches. Size values are once, few and many counts, or a class for expanded clones, and some rows have none.

TRBJ2-4,TRBV14,-,-,TGTGCCAGCAGCCAGAAGGAGAGTATTCACGCCAAAAACATTCAGTACTTC,CASSQKESIHAKNIQYF
TRBJ1-6,TRBV2,few,-,TGTGCCAGCAGTGACCAGAAACGCTCCTATAATTCACCCCTCCACTTT,CASSDQKRSYNSPLHF
TRBJ2-5,TRBV5-1,once,TRBD1,TGCGCCAGCAGGCCAGGACAGGCGGGTTTAGAGACCCAGTACTTC,CASRPGQAGLETQYF
TRBJ2-7,TRBV5-1,few,TRBD1,TGCGCCAGCAGCACACAGGGGGCTGTGTCCTACGAGCAGTACTTC,CASSTQGAVSYEQYF
TRBJ2-7,TRBV7-2,-,-,TGTGCCAGCAGCCCCGAGGTCAGCTCCTACGAGCAGTACTTC,CASSPEVSSYEQYF
TRBJ2-5,TRBV6-1,-,-,TGTGCCAGCAGGATGTACGGGGCGGGGCGGGAGACCCAGTACTTC,CASRMYGAGRETQYF
TRBJ2-1,TRBV7-6,many,TRBD2,TGTGCCAGCAGCTTAGATATAGCGGGAGCGGGGTACAATGAGCAGTTCTTC,CASSLDIAGAGYNEQFF
TRBJ2-7,TRBV6-5,once,-,TGTGCCAGCAGTTCCTCGGGCGCACTCCAATTTTACTACGTGCAGTACTTC,CASSSSGALQFYYVQYF
TRBJ2-1,TRBV7-2,-,TRBD2,TGTGCCAGCACCCTCCGGGCAGCGGGAGCCCCGGGTGAGCAGTTCTTC,CASTLRAAGAPGEQFF
TRBJ1-5,TRBV19,-,-,TGTGCCAGTAGAGACCTTACAGGACAACCGAATCAGCCCCAGCATTTT,CASRDLTGQPNQPQHF
TRBJ1-1,TRBV19,few,-,TGTGCCAGTACTGACGGACAGTTCTTGAACACTGAAGCTTTCTTT,CASTDGQFLNTEAFF
TRBJ1-1,TRBV27,-,TRBD1,TGTGCCAGCAGTTACATCCGGGACAGGGAGTCTGAAGCTTTCTTT,CASSYIRDRESEAFF
TRBJ2-7,TRBV4-1,few,-,TGCGCCAGCAGCCAGGGCCAGGCCCTTTCCTACGAGCAGTACTTC,CASSQGQALSYEQYF
TRBJ2-1,TRBV5-5,-,TRBD1,TGTGCCAGCAGCTTGGGGGGACAGGGGGGCAATGAGCAGTTCTTC,CASSLGGQGGNEQFF
TRBJ2-2,TRBV28,many,TRBD2,TGTGCCAGCAGTTTAGGGCGGGGGGGCAACACCGGGGAGCTGTTTTTT,CASSLGRGGNTGELFF
TRBJ2-5,TRBV15,-,-,TGTGCCACCAGCAGACCACGGGCCCAAACTGACGGGACGGGACCCCAAGAGACCCAGTACTTC,CATSRPRAQTDGTGPQETQYF
TRBJ2-3,TRBV7-9,few,TRBD1,TGTGCCAGCAGCTTACCTCGGGACAGGGCAAAGGATACGCAGTATTTT,CASSLPRDRAKDTQYF
TRBJ2-2,TRBV7-9,few,-,TGTGCCAGCAGCTTATTTCTTACCGGGGAGCTGTTTTTT,CASSLFLTGELFF
TRBJ2-7,TRBV7-8,few,-,TGTGCCAGCAGCACGGCAGGGGCCGAGCAGTACTTC,CASSTAGAEQYF
TRBJ2-1,TRBV6-1,-,TRBD2,TGTGCCAGCGCGGGGGGGGATATAAGGAATGAGCAGTTCTTC,CASAGGDIRNEQFF
TRBJ2-2,TRBV20-1,-,-,TGCAGTGCTAGAGGGCCTAGCTTAAACACCGGGGAGCTGTTTTTT,CSARGPSLNTGELFF
TRBJ2-1,TRBV6-5,-,-,TGTGCCAGCAGGCGCCACAATGAGCAGTTCTTC,CASRRHNEQFF
TRBJ1-3,TRBV3-1,-,-,TGTGCCAGCAGTCTAGGCCAGCGGGGAAACACCATATATTTT,CASSLGQRGNTIYF
TRBJ1-4,TRBV20-1,-,TRBD1,TGCAGTGCAAAACAGGGGCGGGAGGAAAAACTGTTTTTT,CSAKQGREEKLFF
TRBJ2-7,TRBV6-1,-,TRBD1,TGTGCCAGCAGTGTAATGGGACAGCAAGCCTACGAGCAGTACTTC,CASSVMGQQAYEQYF
TRBJ2-3,TRBV3-1,-,-,TGTGCCAGCAGCCAAGGGAGGCTGAGCACAGATACGCAGTATTTT,CASSQGRLSTDTQYF
TRBJ2-7,TRBV20-1,many,TRBD1,TGCAGTGCCGGACAGGGGGCCTCCTACGAGCAGTACTTC,CSAGQGASYEQYF
TRBJ2-3,TRBV6-4,few,-,TGTGCCAGCAGTGACTCTGGGCTTCAGGATACGCAGTATTTT,CASSDSGLQDTQYF
TRBJ1-6,TRBV23-1,-,TRBD1,TGCGCCAGCAGTCAATGTGCCAGGGGGGGTTTCTATAATTCACCCCTCCACTTT,CASSQCARGGFYNSPLHF
TRBJ1-1,TRBV29-1,few,TRBD1,TGCAGCGTCAGGGGGCTTATGAACACTGAAGCTTTCTTT,CSVRGLMNTEAFF
TRBJ1-2,TRBV7-2,few,TRBD1,TGTGCCAGCAGCTCCTTGACAGGGGGAAACTATGGCTACACCTTC,CASSSLTGGNYGYTF
TRBJ2-3,TRBV10-3,many,TRBD2,TGTGCCATCAGTGAGTGGATAACTAGCGGGAGGGTGACAGATACGCAGTATTTT,CAISEWITSGRVTDTQYF
TRBJ1-1,TRBV29-1,-,-,TGCAGCGTCTCGAAGGGGAGCGACACTGAAGCTTTCTTT,CSVSKGSDTEAFF
TRBJ2-1,TRBV4-2,few,TRBD2,TGTGCCAGCAGCCAAGACTCTCAGCGGGGGGGCTCTAATGAGCAGTTCTTC,CASSQDSQRGGSNEQFF
TRBJ2-3,TRBV28,many,-,TGTGCCAGCAGTAACGTGAGGGGGGGCGAAGGTCCGCAGTATTTT,CASSNVRGGEGPQYF
TRBJ2-5,TRBV5-5,-,-,TGTGCCGGCAGCTTGCAGACAAGAACGGAGACCCAGTACTTC,CAGSLQTRTETQYF
TRBJ2-3,TRBV4-2,-,-,TGTGCCAGCAGCCAAGAACCAGGGGGGGGCAGCACAGATACGCAGTATTTT,CASSQEPGGGSTDTQYF
TRBJ2-7,TRBV7-2,-,TRBD2,TGTGCCAGCAGCCTCAGACGGGTTAGCGGGCGTTCCTACGAGCAGTACTTC,CASSLRRVSGRSYEQYF
TRBJ1-2,TRBV10-2,-,-,TGCGCCAGCAGTGGAGAGGAGCCCTCGTGGTATGGCTACACCTTC,CASSGEEPSWYGYTF